Below, 5 T cell receptor beta chains from the same sample are listed, as sequenced in a study of cytomegalovirus exposure and HLA in healthy donors. In the PCR, 60 Vbeta and 13 Jbeta primers were used. This table comes from immunoSEQ multiplex PCR, and its TCRdb copy is limited to in-frame clones, with some not included. The data show 150,000 to 200,000 clones, with roughly 82% seen just once and about 10% held by the top ten. The material sequenced was PBMCs. These receptors came from a middle-aged man in good health and CMV-seropositive.

V and J are TRBV4-1 and TRBJ1-1; perhaps TRBD1 as D (6 bases). The germline V gene encodes CDR1 MGHRA and CDR2 YSYEKL. This CDR3 has 15 residues. Trimming cost V 0 bases and J 4 bases, with 12 bases left between them. The CDR3 is CASSQDKGVSTEAFF. In DNA form, the CDR3 reads TGCGCCAGCAGCCAAGACAAGGGGGTCAGCACTGAAGCTTTCTTT.

As for this clone: One end of the junction fails to match germline, which may point to a read error. V gene TRBV7-3 combines with J gene TRBJ1-2, with 7 positions matching TRBD1. The germline V gene encodes CDR1 SGHTA and CDR2 FQGTGA. This CDR3 is built from 12 residues. The CDR3 spells CASSFQGGEIAF. CDR3 nucleotides: TGTGCCAGCAGCTTTCAAGGGGGCGAGATTGCCTTC.

This chain uses TRBV28 with TRBJ2-2; 7 bases agree with TRBD1. The V gene's germline CDR1 is MDHEN and CDR2 SYDVKM. After removal of 5 bases from V and 3 bases from J, the junction contained 6 bases not matched to a gene. The CDR3 covers 15 residues. The CDR3 DNA sequence: TGTGCCAGCAGTAGCCCGGGACAGTACACCGGGGAGCTGTTTTTT. Its translation: CASSSPGQYTGELFF.

This chain links TRBV5-1 with TRBJ2-5, with TRBD2 matching over 9 bases. The end of the DNA aligns better with TRBJ2-7, so the J call may be wrong. The CDR3 runs to 16 residues. Germline assignment: CDR1 SGHRS and CDR2 YFSETQ. CDR3: CASSLSGGYDSYEQYF. DNA of the CDR3: TGCGCCAGCAGCTTGAGCGGGGGGTACGACTCCTACGAGCAGTACTTC.

This clone was seen more than once but under ten times. The chain uses TRBV21-1 and TRBJ1-1. TRBV21-1 counts as a pseudogene. This CDR3 has 10 amino acids. For the CDR3, the DNA is TGTGCCAGCAGCAAAAAAGAGGCTTTCTTT. Translated, it gives CASSKKEAFF.